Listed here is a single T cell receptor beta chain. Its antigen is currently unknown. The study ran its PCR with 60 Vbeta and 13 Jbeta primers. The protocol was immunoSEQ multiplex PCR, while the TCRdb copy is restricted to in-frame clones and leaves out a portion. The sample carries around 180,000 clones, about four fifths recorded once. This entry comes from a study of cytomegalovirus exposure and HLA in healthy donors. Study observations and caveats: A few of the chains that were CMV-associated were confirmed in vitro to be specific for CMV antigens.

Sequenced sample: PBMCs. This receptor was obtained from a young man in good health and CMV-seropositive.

The CDR3 sequence: CASSETQGAYNEQFF. Written as DNA, the CDR3 is TGTGCCAGCAGTGAAACACAGGGGGCCTACAATGAGCAGTTCTTC. The chain links TRBV6-1 to TRBJ2-1; TRBD1 matches 8 bases. The V gene end was trimmed by 2 bases and the J gene end by 2 bases; junction bases not matched to a gene: 2. This CDR3 contains 15 residues. Germline V CDR1 and CDR2: MNHNS, SASEGT.